The next 26 T cell receptor beta chains were all read from a single sample in a study of shared clonotypes between healthy human individuals (dated by TCRdb to about 2020). Library construction relied on the immunoSEQ multiplex PCR assay. TCRdb provides this immuneACCESS table in a form limited to in-frame rearrangements. Some clones are lacking; in checked studies, under half of them reflect an unresolved V gene, and why the rest are absent is not known. In all, the sample holds some 2.3 million clones, and 93% of those were seen once. Of the sample, about 0.39% is held by the ten largest clones. Source material: naive CD4+ T cells from PBMCs. This sample's cell subset or site label indicates: CD45RA+ positively selected. These receptor sequences come from a man between 18 and 35 years old in good health. Some clones in this sample may be carry-over from other donors' samples.

The CDR3 nucleotides read TGCGCCAGCAGCCAGTGGGGGACATCTGGAAACACCATATATTTT. Its translation is CASSQWGTSGNTIYF. The chain has TRBV4-3 and TRBJ1-3; possible D gene TRBD1, 6 bases. The length of the CDR3 is 15 residues. CDR1 is LGHNA and CDR2 is YSLEER in the germline V gene. Trimming shortened V by 3 bases and J by 1 base, and 10 bases separated the two germline ends.

The V gene is TRBV5-1, the J gene TRBJ2-1; tentative D call: TRBD1 (6 bases). CDR1 SGHRS and CDR2 YFSETQ come from the germline V gene. Between the trimmed V and J ends, which lost 0 bases and 4 bases, there was a span of 14 bases. The CDR3 totals 16 residues. CDR3 in amino acids: CASSLAGDHIYNEQFF. The CDR3 region has the DNA TGCGCCAGCAGCTTGGCAGGGGACCACATATACAATGAGCAGTTCTTC.

V is TRBV29-1 and J is TRBJ2-1, with TRBD2 matching 7 bases. Germline V gene lookup returns CDR1 SQVTM and CDR2 ANQGSEA. The CDR3 totals 11 residues. V was pared by 4 bases and J by 6 bases, with 0 bases of the junction left unmatched. The CDR3 here is CSVGGSNEQFF. Written as DNA, the CDR3 is TGCAGCGTTGGCGGGAGCAATGAGCAGTTCTTC.

The sample holds a few counts of this clone. V usage is TRBV7-9 and J usage is TRBJ1-1; D ambiguous. The V and J ends lost 6 bases and 1 base respectively, with 9 bases between them. In germline, CDR1 is SEHNR, CDR2 FQNEAQ (reference sequence). The CDR3 is 13 residues long. CDR3 coding DNA: TGTGCCAGCAGAGAGATCCGGAACACTGAAGCTTTCTTT. It codes for CASREIRNTEAFF.

Points on this clone: At the DNA level, this CDR3 is encoded by other sequences in the same sample as well. The chain carries TRBV7-9 and TRBJ2-1; D not certain. From germline, CDR1 is SEHNR and CDR2 FQNEAQ (reference sequence). Between the trimmed V and J ends, which lost 1 base and 5 bases, there was a span of 3 bases. The CDR3 covers 12 residues. This chain's CDR3 is CASSLVDNEQFF. The DNA for the CDR3 is TGTGCCAGCAGCTTAGTCGACAATGAGCAGTTCTTC. The whole variable domain, remainder taken from reference TRBV7-9 and TRBJ2-1, is DTGVSQNPRHKITKRGQNVTFRCDPISEHNRLYWYRQTLGQGPEFLTYFQNEAQLEKSRLLSDRFSAERPKGSFSTLEIQRTEQGDSAMYLCASSLVDNEQFFGPGTRLTVL.

As to this clone: Other DNA sequences from this sample encode an identical CDR3 as well. V gene TRBV11-2 combines with J gene TRBJ1-1; D uncertain. In germline, CDR1 is SGHAT, CDR2 FQNNGV. Trimming stripped 5 bases from V and 5 bases from J, with 6 bases between. The CDR3 totals 11 residues. Here the CDR3 reads CASSRATEAFF. CDR3 nucleotides: TGTGCCAGCAGCCGGGCTACTGAAGCTTTCTTT.

The rearrangement joins TRBV5-1 to TRBJ2-7; D unresolved. The CDR3 covers 12 residues. V lost 4 bases and J lost 5, with 10 bases in between. Germline V CDR1 and CDR2: SGHRS, YFSETQ. The CDR3 spells CASSGRRDEQYF. The CDR3 DNA reads as TGCGCCAGCAGCGGGCGCCGGGACGAGCAGTACTTC. Filled out from reference TRBV5-1 and TRBJ2-7, the complete variable domain reads KAGVTQTPRYLIKTRGQQVTLSCSPISGHRSVSWYQQTPGQGLQFLFEYFSETQRNKGNFPGRFSGRQFSNSRSEMNVSTLELGDSALYLCASSGRRDEQYFGPGTRLTVT.

V gene TRBV6-6 combines with J gene TRBJ2-7, with D hard to call. The germline V gene has CDR1 MNHNY and CDR2 SVGAGI (reference sequence). Trimming stripped 5 bases from V and 2 bases from J, with 13 bases between. The CDR3 loop spans 14 amino acids. The CDR3, as DNA: TGTGCCAGCAGTGACCTTGCGGTTGCCTACGAGCAGTACTTC. It codes for CASSDLAVAYEQYF.

The J gene is TRBJ1-1, the V gene TRBV5-1, with D possibly TRBD1 on 6 matching bases. V dropped 2 bases and J dropped 4 bases, with 12 bases sitting between them. Germline CDR1 reads SGHRS; CDR2 reads YFSETQ. The length of the CDR3 is 14 residues. The CDR3 loop is CASSLQGSPTEAFF. The CDR3, as DNA: TGCGCCAGCAGCTTACAGGGATCGCCCACTGAAGCTTTCTTT. The full variable domain, in which reference TRBV5-1 and TRBJ1-1 provide the parts outside the CDR3, is KAGVTQTPRYLIKTRGQQVTLSCSPISGHRSVSWYQQTPGQGLQFLFEYFSETQRNKGNFPGRFSGRQFSNSRSEMNVSTLELGDSALYLCASSLQGSPTEAFFGQGTRLTVV.

V is TRBV11-3 and J is TRBJ1-5; 9 bases line up with TRBD1. CDR3 length: 16 residues. Unmatched junction bases numbered 11, after V lost 6 bases and J lost 5 bases. CDR1 is SGHNT, CDR2 YENEEA, per germline. CDR3 residues: CASRDRGKNLYQPQHF. CDR3 coding DNA: TGTGCCAGCAGAGACAGGGGGAAAAACCTTTATCAGCCCCAGCATTTT.

Remarks on this clone: Distinct nucleotide sequences in the sample also encode this CDR3. The V call is TRBV28, the J call TRBJ2-2; D unresolved. Between the trimmed V and J ends, which lost 2 bases and 6 bases, there was a span of 7 bases. The germline CDR1 and CDR2 sequences are MDHEN and SYDVKM. The CDR3 is 13 residues long. The CDR3 reads CASSLPPAGELFF. The CDR3 bases are TGTGCCAGCAGTTTACCCCCAGCCGGGGAGCTGTTTTTT.

The chain carries TRBV2 and TRBJ2-1; the match to TRBD1 covers 9 bases. The CDR3 sequence is 15 residues long. Germline CDR1 and CDR2: SNHLY and FYNNEI. The J segment lost 1 base and the V segment lost 8 bases, leaving 6 bases of the junction unmatched. The CDR3 region has the DNA TGTGCCAGCCTCCCGGGACAGGGATCCTACAATGAGCAGTTCTTC. Translating gives CASLPGQGSYNEQFF.

The chain has TRBV6-1 and TRBJ2-1; D unclear. The CDR3 has 12 residues. Germline V CDR1 and CDR2: MNHNS, SASEGT. The V end lost 7 bases, the J end lost 3 bases, and 7 bases lay between the germline ends. The CDR3 reads CASKWDYNEQFF. In DNA, the CDR3 is TGTGCCAGCAAGTGGGACTACAATGAGCAGTTCTTC.

This chain uses TRBV30 with TRBJ1-1, with TRBD1 as a possible D gene (5 bases). V shed 3 bases and J shed 1 base, with 12 bases lying between them. The CDR3 loop spans 14 amino acids. Germline V gene sequence: CDR1 GTSNPN, CDR2 SVGIG (reference sequence). CDR3 nucleotides: TGTGCCTGGAGGGGACCGACGAGGAACACTGAAGCTTTCTTT. This sequence encodes CAWRGPTRNTEAFF.

The V call is TRBV27, the J call TRBJ1-2, with TRBD1 as a possible D gene (6 bases). Trimming left V 6 bases short and J 2 bases short, with 16 bases between. The CDR3 is 15 residues long. Germline values: CDR1 MNHEY, CDR2 SMNVEV (reference sequence). The CDR3 spells CASSRGALMNYGYTF. In nucleotides, the CDR3 is TGTGCCAGCAGCCGGGGGGCCCTGATGAACTATGGCTACACCTTC.

The rearrangement uses TRBV6-5 and TRBJ1-2, with TRBD1 as a possible D gene (5 bases). There are 13 residues in the CDR3. Deletions cut 5 bases from V and 6 bases from J, with 13 bases between. Germline-derived CDR1 and CDR2 are MNHEY and SVGAGI. This CDR3 is CASSLTEIDGYTF. The DNA of the CDR3 is TGTGCCAGCAGTCTGACAGAGATAGATGGCTACACCTTC.

This clone occurred once. The chain uses TRBV29-1 and TRBJ1-5; unclear D gene. CDR1 is SQVTM, CDR2 ANQGSEA, per germline. This CDR3 region has 13 residues. V lost 2 bases and J lost 4, with 9 bases in between. Here the CDR3 DNA reads TGCAGCGTTGAAAGCCGGAGGAATCAGCCCCAGCATTTT. Protein sequence: CSVESRRNQPQHF. Using reference TRBV29-1 and TRBJ1-5 for the parts outside the CDR3, the full variable domain is SAVISQKPSRDICQRGTSLTIQCQVDSQVTMMFWYRQQPGQSLTLIATANQGSEATYESGFVIDKFPISRPNLTFSTLTVSNMSPEDSSIYLCSVESRRNQPQHFGDGTRLSIL.

The gene calls are TRBV27 and TRBJ2-2, with TRBD1 matching over 11 bases. Germline CDR1 is MNHEY and CDR2 is SMNVEV (reference sequence). The CDR3 runs to 17 residues. After removal of 4 bases from V and 2 bases from J, the junction contained 6 bases not matched to a gene. The CDR3 coding sequence is TGTGCCAGCAGTTCGACTTGGACAGGGGGCAACACCGGGGAGCTGTTTTTT. Translation gives CASSSTWTGGNTGELFF.

The gene calls are TRBV11-3 and TRBJ2-1; tentative D call: TRBD2 (5 bases). V was trimmed by 0 bases and J by 8 bases, leaving 11 bases between them. Per the germline V gene, CDR1 is SGHNT and CDR2 is YENEEA. The CDR3 covers 14 residues. CDR3: CASSLEDSGYEQFF. The CDR3 region has the DNA TGTGCCAGCAGCTTAGAGGACTCCGGCTATGAGCAGTTCTTC.

The chain joins TRBV5-4 to TRBJ2-1; D is possibly TRBD2 (6 bases). V lost 5 bases and J lost 3, with 12 bases in between. Germline V gene lookup returns CDR1 SGHNT and CDR2 YYREEE (reference sequence). CDR3 length: 14 amino acids. CDR3 in amino acids: CASSRAGLYNEQFF. The CDR3 DNA follows: TGTGCCAGCAGTAGAGCGGGCCTCTACAATGAGCAGTTCTTC.

The chain has TRBV6-1 and TRBJ2-5; 9 nucleotides match TRBD1. Germline trimming cut 4 bases from V and 5 bases from J; bases unmatched to any gene: 11. CDR1 and CDR2 (germline): MNHNS, SASEGT. This CDR3 contains 16 residues. DNA of the CDR3: TGTGCCAGCAGTGTCACCGGGACAGGGACTGGTGAGACCCAGTACTTC. The encoded protein is CASSVTGTGTGETQYF.

The chain is built from TRBV11-2 and TRBJ1-1; TRBD1 agrees at 7 bases. The germline gives CDR1 SGHAT, CDR2 FQNNGV. CDR3 length: 16 residues. V shed 5 bases and J 5 bases; nucleotides not matched to a gene: 14. This CDR3 is CASSPRDSFNTTEAFF. The CDR3, as DNA: TGTGCCAGCAGCCCCCGGGACAGCTTTAATACGACTGAAGCTTTCTTT.

The chain joins TRBV15 to TRBJ2-1, with 8 positions matching TRBD2. This CDR3 spans 16 amino acids. Trimming cost V 3 bases and J 8 bases; bases outside gene matches: 12. The V gene's germline CDR1 is LNHNV and CDR2 YYDKDF (reference sequence). CDR3 protein: CATSSRTAGVFDEQFF. The CDR3 nucleotides are TGTGCCACCAGCAGCCGCACAGCGGGAGTCTTCGATGAGCAGTTCTTC. Based on the CDR3 plus reference TRBV15 and TRBJ2-1, the full variable domain is DAMVIQNPRYQVTQFGKPVTLSCSQTLNHNVMYWYQQKSSQAPKLLFHYYDKDFNNEADTPDNFQSRRPNTSFCFLDIRSPGLGDTAMYLCATSSRTAGVFDEQFFGPGTRLTVL.

Notes on this clone: The sample holds other DNA sequences that translate to the same CDR3. The J gene is TRBJ1-4, the V gene TRBV28; D is perhaps TRBD1 (6 bases). The CDR3 has 14 residues. The V gene's germline CDR1 is MDHEN and CDR2 SYDVKM. Trimming stripped 4 bases from V and 7 bases from J, with 13 bases between. This CDR3 reads CASSSPTGGEKLFF. In DNA form, the CDR3 reads TGTGCCAGCAGTTCCCCGACAGGTGGTGAAAAACTGTTTTTT. The complete variable domain, with remaining parts taken from reference TRBV28 and TRBJ1-4, reads DVKVTQSSRYLVKRTGEKVFLECVQDMDHENMFWYRQDPGLGLRLIYFSYDVKMKEKGDIPEGYSVSREKKERFSLILESASTNQTSMYLCASSSPTGGEKLFFGSGTQLSVL.

The V and J genes are TRBV7-2 and TRBJ2-7; 8 nucleotides agree with TRBD2. Germline loops: CDR1 SGHTA, CDR2 FQGNSA. The junction had 8 bases not matched to a gene; V was cut back by 7 bases and J by 3 bases. The CDR3 totals 14 residues. In DNA, the CDR3 is TGTGCCAGCACCAGGGCGGGAGGTAACTACGAGCAGTACTTC. It yields the protein CASTRAGGNYEQYF.

V usage is TRBV30 and J usage is TRBJ2-2, with TRBD1 identical over 12 bases. The CDR3 runs to 17 residues. Looked up from germline, CDR1 is GTSNPN and CDR2 is SVGIG (reference sequence). V trimming: 5 bases; J trimming: 5 bases; junction bases outside the gene matches: 12. The DNA of the CDR3 is TGTGCCTGGCGCCGGGACCGGGGACAGGGGGCTACCGGGGAGCTGTTTTTT. It yields the protein CAWRRDRGQGATGELFF. The variable domain in full, completed from reference TRBV30 and TRBJ2-2, reads SQTIHQWPATLVQPVGSPLSLECTVEGTSNPNLYWYRQAAGRGLQLLFYSVGIGQISSEVPQNLSASRPQDRQFILSSKKLLLSDSGFYLCAWRRDRGQGATGELFFGEGSRLTVL.